This record looks at one T cell receptor beta chain sequence and its context. The antigen remains unidentified. Libraries were prepared by immunoSEQ multiplex PCR; TCRdb keeps only in-frame clonotypes and omits some of them. The table includes 200,000 to 300,000 clones, 80% to 90% detected once. This sample stems from a study of cytomegalovirus exposure and HLA in healthy donors. Study results and caveats: Researchers counted around 180 TCR beta chains as cytomegalovirus-associated.

Material for sequencing was PBMCs. This clonotype originated in a man aged 18 to 30 in good health and CMV-seronegative.

The DNA of the CDR3 is TGTGCCAGCAGTTTGAACCGGGACAGGGAAGGAGGCTACACCTTC. Encoded protein: CASSLNRDREGGYTF. The gene calls are TRBV27 and TRBJ1-2; TRBD1 matches 9 bases. V was pared by 3 bases and J by 8 bases, with 10 bases of the junction left unmatched. Germline CDR1 and CDR2: MNHEY and SMNVEV (reference sequence). This CDR3 comprises 15 residues.